A selection of T cell receptor beta chains follows, all from one sample in a study of early T cells in non-severe SARS-CoV-2 infection. Via MiXCR, TCRdb re-called the 5' RACE reads, giving one row per CDR3 protein. Among some 64,000 distinct CDR3 sequences listed, roughly 13% were seen once. Sequencing was done on a sample of whole blood. The receptors stem from an adult who was a healthcare worker with PCR-confirmed SARS-CoV-2 infection or an uninfected control (not recorded which). CDR3s include the opening cysteine and the closing phenylalanine or tryptophan. Each record gives: clone size, J gene, V gene, CDR3 length, D gene, CDR3 DNA, CDR3 protein. The D gene is left open where the match is weak. Expanded clones are given a class, and other clones once, few, many or no size at all.

>many|TRBJ1-1|TRBV11-2|14|.
TGTGCCAGCAGCTTAGTTGGGGACGGGACTGAAGCTTTCTTT
CASSLVGDGTEAFF
>few|TRBJ1-1|TRBV27|15|TRBD1
TGTGCCAGCACCCACCGGGACAGGGATGGCACTGAAGCTTTCTTT
CASTHRDRDGTEAFF
>few|TRBJ2-7|TRBV12-3/TRBV12-4|14|TRBD2
TGTGCCAGCAGTCCTAGCGGGAGCTATTCTGGGCAGTACTTC
CASSPSGSYSGQYF
>many|TRBJ1-6|TRBV6-5|16|TRBD1
TGTGCCAGCAGTTCCGGACAGGGCATATATAATTCACCCCTCCACTTT
CASSSGQGIYNSPLHF
>many|TRBJ1-1|TRBV28|12|.
TGTGCCAGCAGTTTTGGCCAGACTGAAGCTTTCTTT
CASSFGQTEAFF
>few|TRBJ2-7|TRBV7-2|15|TRBD1
TGTGCCAGCAGCTTAGAATCGGGACAGGGGCGCGAGCAGTACTTC
CASSLESGQGREQYF
>.|TRBJ1-1|TRBV21-1|15|.
TGTGCCAGCAGCAAAGAACCGGGACGAGACACTGAAGCTTTCTTT
CASSKEPGRDTEAFF
>.|TRBJ2-1|TRBV5-6|15|TRBD1
TGTGCCAGCAGTTCGGACAGGGTGCGGTACAATGAGCAGTTCTTC
CASSSDRVRYNEQFF
>.|TRBJ1-3|TRBV27|16|.
TGTGCCAGCAGTTTATCTGGTACAGGACCTGGAAACACCATATATTTT
CASSLSGTGPGNTIYF
>few|TRBJ1-5|TRBV30|17|TRBD1
TGTGCCTGGAGTGTACGGGGAACAGGGGCAGGCAATCAGCCCCAGCATTTT
CAWSVRGTGAGNQPQHF
>.|TRBJ1-1|TRBV29-1|13|.
TGCAGCCCCCCCCCAGCCCTGAACACTGAAGCTTTCTTT
CSPPPALNTEAFF
>few|TRBJ2-3|TRBV20-1|13|.
TGCAGTGCCCGCCGGGGGATCAGTGATACGCAGTATTTT
CSARRGISDTQYF
>.|TRBJ2-3|TRBV13|14|.
TGTGCCAGCAGCTCTAGGGACCTCACAGATACGCAGTATTTT
CASSSRDLTDTQYF
>many|TRBJ1-1|TRBV5-1|13|.
TGCGCCAGCAGCTCCTATGGGGGCACTGAAGCTTTCTTT
CASSSYGGTEAFF
>.|TRBJ2-5|TRBV11-2|16|TRBD1
TGTGCCAGCAGCCCGCGCCAGGGGGCCGGAGGAGAGACCCAGTACTTC
CASSPRQGAGGETQYF
>few|TRBJ2-5|TRBV5-4|16|.
TGTGCCAGCAGCTTGGTAAGGGTGCCAAGCCAAGAGACCCAGTACTTC
CASSLVRVPSQETQYF
>.|TRBJ1-5|TRBV5-1|15|.
TGCGCCAGCAGCGGAGCTCCTGGGGGCAATCAGCCCCAGCATTTT
CASSGAPGGNQPQHF
>few|TRBJ2-3|TRBV6-2/TRBV6-3|14|.
TGTGCCAGCAGTACACCGACTACCGTTCGCACGCAGTATTTT
CASSTPTTVRTQYF
>many|TRBJ1-6|TRBV27|13|.
TGTGCCGACCCAGGGGCGCCTAATTCACCCCTCCACTTT
CADPGAPNSPLHF
>many|TRBJ2-5|TRBV7-6|14|.
TGTGCCAGCAGCTTAGACGGGGGAACTGGGACCCAGTACTTC
CASSLDGGTGTQYF
>few|TRBJ2-2|TRBV5-1|17|TRBD2
TGCGCCAGCAGCTTGGTCCTAGCGGGAGGGCCAGCCGGGGAGCTGTTTTTT
CASSLVLAGGPAGELFF
>many|TRBJ2-5|TRBV3-1|15|TRBD1
TGTGCCAGCAGCCCGCCGACAGGGGCCCAAGAGACCCAGTACTTC
CASSPPTGAQETQYF
>many|TRBJ2-7|TRBV18|14|.
TGTGCCAGCTCCTTACCCAGGGGCGCGGCCGAGCAGTACTTC
CASSLPRGAAEQYF
>many|TRBJ1-1|TRBV29-1|12|.
TGCAGCGTTGGCCGGGGAGGGACTGAAGCTTTCTTT
CSVGRGGTEAFF
>few|TRBJ2-1|TRBV18|16|TRBD2
TGTGCCAGCTCAACCAATAGCGGGAGGCGTCGCAATGAGCAGTTCTTC
CASSTNSGRRRNEQFF
>many|TRBJ2-5|TRBV7-9|13|.
TGTGCCAGCAGCTCTTTCGCCCAAGAGACCCAGTACTTC
CASSSFAQETQYF
>.|TRBJ2-3|TRBV29-1|14|TRBD2
TGCAGCGTGGCACCTAGCGGATTCACAGATACGCAGTATTTT
CSVAPSGFTDTQYF
>.|TRBJ2-4|TRBV20-1|17|TRBD1
TGCAGTGCTAGAGCCTGGACAGGAGGACTAGCCAAAAACATTCAGTACTTC
CSARAWTGGLAKNIQYF
>medium-sized|TRBJ2-5|TRBV9|15|TRBD1
TGTGCCAGCAGCGTGGATCAGGGGGCAAAAGAGACCCAGTACTTC
CASSVDQGAKETQYF
>.|TRBJ1-4|TRBV7-2|14|.
TGTGCCAGCAGGACATCCGCGGCTAATGAAAAACTGTTTTTT
CASRTSAANEKLFF
>.|TRBJ2-7|TRBV18|13|.
TGTGCCAGCTCACCACCGGGAGGCGGAGAGCAGTACTTC
CASSPPGGGEQYF
>many|TRBJ1-2|TRBV18|13|TRBD1
TGTGCCAGCTCACCAGACAGGGGATATGGCTACACCTTC
CASSPDRGYGYTF
>few|TRBJ2-2|TRBV7-9|13|.
TGTGCCAGCAGCTCGAAGGGGTCCGGGGAGCTGTTTTTT
CASSSKGSGELFF
>many|TRBJ1-1|TRBV2|13|.
TGTGCCAGCAATATAGGGGGGAACACTGAAGCTTTCTTT
CASNIGGNTEAFF
>few|TRBJ1-4|TRBV5-1|15|.
TGCGCCAGCAGCTTGGTTAGTCCGAATAATGAAAAACTGTTTTTT
CASSLVSPNNEKLFF
>once|TRBJ2-7|TRBV3-1|14|TRBD2
TGTGCCAGCAGACCGACTAGCGGGAGCTACGAGCAGTACTTC
CASRPTSGSYEQYF
>.|TRBJ1-2|TRBV6-2/TRBV6-3|11|.
TGTGCCAGCAGATCCGGATATGGCTACACCTTC
CASRSGYGYTF
>few|TRBJ2-7|TRBV12-3/TRBV12-4|15|TRBD1
TGTGCCAGCAGTTTCGACAGGGGCAACACCTACGAGCAGTACTTC
CASSFDRGNTYEQYF
>many|TRBJ1-5|TRBV5-1|15|.
TGCGCCAGCAGCCGAGGGACGGATAGCAATCAGCCCCAGCATTTT
CASSRGTDSNQPQHF
>.|TRBJ2-2|TRBV12-3/TRBV12-4|13|.
TGTGCCAGCAGGACCAGTGTGTCCGGGGAGCTGTTTTTT
CASRTSVSGELFF
>.|TRBJ1-4|TRBV7-6|15|.
TGTGCCAGCAGCTTAGGACAATCCTCAGCGGAAAAACTGTTTTTT
CASSLGQSSAEKLFF
>many|TRBJ1-1|TRBV5-1|14|.
TGCGCCAGCAGCACACAGGGAGGGAATGCTGAAGCTTTCTTT
CASSTQGGNAEAFF